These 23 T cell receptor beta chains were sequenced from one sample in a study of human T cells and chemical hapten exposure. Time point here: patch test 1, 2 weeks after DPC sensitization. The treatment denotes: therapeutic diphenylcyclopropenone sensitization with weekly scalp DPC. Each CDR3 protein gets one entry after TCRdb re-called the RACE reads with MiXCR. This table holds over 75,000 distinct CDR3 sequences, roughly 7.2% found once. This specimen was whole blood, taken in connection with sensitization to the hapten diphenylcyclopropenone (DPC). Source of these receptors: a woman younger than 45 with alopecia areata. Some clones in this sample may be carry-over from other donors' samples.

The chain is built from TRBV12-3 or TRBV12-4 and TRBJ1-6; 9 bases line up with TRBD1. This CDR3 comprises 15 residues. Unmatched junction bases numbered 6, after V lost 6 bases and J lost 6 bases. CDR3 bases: TGTGCCAGCAGCCAACAGGGGGCGGGTAATTCACCCCTCCACTTT. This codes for CASSQQGAGNSPLHF.

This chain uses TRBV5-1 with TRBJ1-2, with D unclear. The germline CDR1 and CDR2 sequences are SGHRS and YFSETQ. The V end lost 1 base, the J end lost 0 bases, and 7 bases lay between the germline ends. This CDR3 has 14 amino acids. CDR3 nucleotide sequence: TGCGCCAGCAGCTTGACAGATGCTAACTATGGCTACACCTTC. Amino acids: CASSLTDANYGYTF.

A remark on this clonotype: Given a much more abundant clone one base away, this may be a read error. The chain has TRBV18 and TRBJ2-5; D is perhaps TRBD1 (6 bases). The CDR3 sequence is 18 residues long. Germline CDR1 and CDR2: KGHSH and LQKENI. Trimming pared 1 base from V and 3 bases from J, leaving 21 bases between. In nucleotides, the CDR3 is TGTGCCAGCTCACCACGGTTAATGTCACAGGGTAGCGAAGAGACCCAGTACTTC. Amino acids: CASSPRLMSQGSEETQYF.

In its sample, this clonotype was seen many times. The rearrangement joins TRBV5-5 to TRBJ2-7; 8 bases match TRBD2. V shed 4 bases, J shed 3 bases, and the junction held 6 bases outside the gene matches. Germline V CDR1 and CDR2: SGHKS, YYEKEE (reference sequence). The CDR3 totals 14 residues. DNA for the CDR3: TGTGCCAGCAGCACCGCGGGGGGCTACTACGAGCAGTACTTC. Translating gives CASSTAGGYYEQYF.

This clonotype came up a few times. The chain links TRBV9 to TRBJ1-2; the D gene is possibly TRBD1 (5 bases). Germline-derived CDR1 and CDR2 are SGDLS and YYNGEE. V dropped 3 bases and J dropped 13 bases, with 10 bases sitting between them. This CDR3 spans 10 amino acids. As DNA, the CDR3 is TGTGCCAGCAGCGGCCGGGACTTCACCTTC. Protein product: CASSGRDFTF. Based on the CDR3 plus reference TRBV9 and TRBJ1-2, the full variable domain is DSGVTQTPKHLITATGQRVTLRCSPRSGDLSVYWYQQSLDQGLQFLIQYYNGEERAKGNILERFSAQQFPDLHSELNLSSLELGDSALYFCASSGRDFTFGSGTRLTVV.

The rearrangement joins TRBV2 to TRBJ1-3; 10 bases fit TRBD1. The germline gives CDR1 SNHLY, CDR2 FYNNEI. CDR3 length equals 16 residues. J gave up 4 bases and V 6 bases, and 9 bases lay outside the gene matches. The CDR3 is CASRAIGQGEGNTIYF. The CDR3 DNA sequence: TGTGCCAGCAGAGCCATAGGACAGGGGGAAGGAAACACCATATATTTT.

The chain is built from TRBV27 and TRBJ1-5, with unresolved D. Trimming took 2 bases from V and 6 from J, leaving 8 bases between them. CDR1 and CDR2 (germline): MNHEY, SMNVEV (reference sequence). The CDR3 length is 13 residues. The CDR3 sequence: CASSLLGFQPQHF. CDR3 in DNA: TGTGCCAGCAGTTTACTAGGGTTTCAGCCCCAGCATTTT.

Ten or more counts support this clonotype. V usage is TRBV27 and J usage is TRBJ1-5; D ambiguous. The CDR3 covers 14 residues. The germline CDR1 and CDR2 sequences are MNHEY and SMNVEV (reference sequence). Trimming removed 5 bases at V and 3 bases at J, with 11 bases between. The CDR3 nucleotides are TGTGCCAGCAGTGTCTATCAGTCCAATCAGCCCCAGCATTTT. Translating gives CASSVYQSNQPQHF.

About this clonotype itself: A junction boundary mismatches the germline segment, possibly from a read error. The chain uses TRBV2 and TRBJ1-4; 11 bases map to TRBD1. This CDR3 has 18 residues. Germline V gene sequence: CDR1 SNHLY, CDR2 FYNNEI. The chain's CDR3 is CASSAIGQGATTNKKLFF. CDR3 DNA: TGTGCCAGCAGTGCGATCGGACAGGGGGCTACAACTAATAAAAAACTGTTTTTT.

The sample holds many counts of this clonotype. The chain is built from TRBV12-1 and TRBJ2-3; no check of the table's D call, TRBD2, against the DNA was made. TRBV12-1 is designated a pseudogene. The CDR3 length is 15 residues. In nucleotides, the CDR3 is TGTGCCAGCAGCCAATCTAGCGGGGCTACAGATACGCAGTATTTT. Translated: CASSQSSGATDTQYF.

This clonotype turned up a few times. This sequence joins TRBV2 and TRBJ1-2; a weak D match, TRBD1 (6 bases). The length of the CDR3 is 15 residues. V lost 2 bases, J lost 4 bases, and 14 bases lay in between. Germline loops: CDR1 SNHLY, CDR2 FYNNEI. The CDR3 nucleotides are TGTGCCAGCAGTGAATCTTCGAGGACAGCCTATGGCTACACCTTC. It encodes CASSESSRTAYGYTF.

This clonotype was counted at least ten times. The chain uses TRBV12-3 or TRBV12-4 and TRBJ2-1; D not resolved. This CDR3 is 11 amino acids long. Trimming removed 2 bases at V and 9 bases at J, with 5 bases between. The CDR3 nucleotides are TGTGCCAGCAGTTTACGCGGTGAGCAGTTCTTC. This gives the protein CASSLRGEQFF.

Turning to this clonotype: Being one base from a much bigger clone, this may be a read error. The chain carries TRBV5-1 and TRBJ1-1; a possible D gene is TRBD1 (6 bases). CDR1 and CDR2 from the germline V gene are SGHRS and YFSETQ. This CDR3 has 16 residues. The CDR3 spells CVSSPISTGAGTEAFF. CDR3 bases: TGCGTCAGCAGCCCAATCAGTACGGGGGCGGGCACTGAAGCTTTCTTT.

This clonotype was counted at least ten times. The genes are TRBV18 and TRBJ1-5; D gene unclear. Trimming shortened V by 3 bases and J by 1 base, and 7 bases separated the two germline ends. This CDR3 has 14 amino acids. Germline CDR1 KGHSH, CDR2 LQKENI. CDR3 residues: CASSPGVSNQPQHF. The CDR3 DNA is TGTGCCAGCTCACCGGGAGTCAGCAATCAGCCCCAGCATTTT.

CDR3 in DNA: TGTGCCAGCAGCTTGAACGGAGGTCAGAGCGAGCAGTACTTC. Its translation: CASSLNGGQSEQYF. The chain couples TRBV7-6 to TRBJ2-7, with D possibly matching TRBD2 (5 bases). The CDR3 is 14 residues long. Germline-derived CDR1 and CDR2 are SGHVS and FNYEAQ. Trimming left V 3 bases short and J 6 bases short, with 15 bases between.

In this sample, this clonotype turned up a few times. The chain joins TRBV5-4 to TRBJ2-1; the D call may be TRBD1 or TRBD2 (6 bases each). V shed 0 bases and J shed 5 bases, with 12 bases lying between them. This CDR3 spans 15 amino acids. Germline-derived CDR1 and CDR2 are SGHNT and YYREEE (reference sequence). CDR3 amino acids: CASSLVGGPHNEQFF. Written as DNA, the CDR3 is TGTGCCAGCAGCTTGGTTGGGGGGCCCCACAATGAGCAGTTCTTC. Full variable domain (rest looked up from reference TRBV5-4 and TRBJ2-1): ETGVTQSPTHLIKTRGQQVTLRCSSQSGHNTVSWYQQALGQGPQFIFQYYREEENGRGNFPPRFSGLQFPNYSSELNVNALELDDSALYLCASSLVGGPHNEQFFGPGTRLTVL.

The CDR3 sequence: CAWSRGRFQETQYF. For the CDR3, the DNA is TGTGCCTGGAGTAGAGGGCGTTTCCAAGAGACCCAGTACTTC. The gene calls are TRBV30 and TRBJ2-5; a possible D gene is TRBD2 (5 bases). The CDR3 is 14 residues long. Trimming left V 2 bases short and J 1 base short, with 11 bases between. The V gene's germline CDR1 is GTSNPN and CDR2 SVGIG (reference sequence).

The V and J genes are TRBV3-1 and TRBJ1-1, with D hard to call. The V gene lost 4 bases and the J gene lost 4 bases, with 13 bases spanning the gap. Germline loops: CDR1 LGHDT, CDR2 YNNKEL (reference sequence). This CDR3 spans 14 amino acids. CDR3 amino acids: CASSRNTESTEAFF. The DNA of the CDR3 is TGTGCCAGCAGCCGAAATACAGAAAGCACTGAAGCTTTCTTT.

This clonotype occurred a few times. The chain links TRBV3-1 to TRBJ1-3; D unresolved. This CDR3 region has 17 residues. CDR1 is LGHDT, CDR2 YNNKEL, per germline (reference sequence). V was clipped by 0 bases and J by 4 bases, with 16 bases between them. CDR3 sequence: CASSQDSPRLRGNTIYF. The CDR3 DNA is TGTGCCAGCAGCCAAGATTCCCCCCGACTAAGAGGAAACACCATATATTTT.

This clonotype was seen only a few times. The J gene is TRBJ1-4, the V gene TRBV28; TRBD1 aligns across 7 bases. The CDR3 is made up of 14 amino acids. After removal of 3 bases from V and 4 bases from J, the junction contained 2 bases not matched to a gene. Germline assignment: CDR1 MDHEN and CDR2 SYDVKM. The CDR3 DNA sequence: TGTGCCAGCAGTTTTACAGGGGTTAATGAAAAACTGTTTTTT. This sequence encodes CASSFTGVNEKLFF.

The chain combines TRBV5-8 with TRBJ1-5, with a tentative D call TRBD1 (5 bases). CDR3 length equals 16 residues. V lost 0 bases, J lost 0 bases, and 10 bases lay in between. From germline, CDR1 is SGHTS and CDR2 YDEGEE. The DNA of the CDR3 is TGTGCCAGCAGCTTGGAATCGGGGGTTAGCAATCAGCCCCAGCATTTT. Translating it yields CASSLESGVSNQPQHF.

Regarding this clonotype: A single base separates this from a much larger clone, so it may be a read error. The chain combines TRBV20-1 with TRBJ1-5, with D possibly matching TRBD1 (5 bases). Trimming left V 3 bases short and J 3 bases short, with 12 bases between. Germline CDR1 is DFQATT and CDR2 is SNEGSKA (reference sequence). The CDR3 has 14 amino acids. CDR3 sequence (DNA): TGCAGTGCTAGTTTGGACACTCTCAATCAGCCCCAGCATTTT. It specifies CSASLDTLNQPQHF.

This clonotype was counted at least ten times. Here the CDR3 DNA reads TGCGCCAGCAGCCAAGAGCTCCGGACAGGGGCCACTGAAGCTTTCTTT. It yields the protein CASSQELRTGATEAFF. The chain carries TRBV4-1 and TRBJ1-1; TRBD1 agrees at 9 bases. J gave up 4 bases and V 0 bases, and 6 bases lay outside the gene matches. This CDR3 spans 16 amino acids. CDR1 and CDR2 from the germline V gene are MGHRA and YSYEKL.